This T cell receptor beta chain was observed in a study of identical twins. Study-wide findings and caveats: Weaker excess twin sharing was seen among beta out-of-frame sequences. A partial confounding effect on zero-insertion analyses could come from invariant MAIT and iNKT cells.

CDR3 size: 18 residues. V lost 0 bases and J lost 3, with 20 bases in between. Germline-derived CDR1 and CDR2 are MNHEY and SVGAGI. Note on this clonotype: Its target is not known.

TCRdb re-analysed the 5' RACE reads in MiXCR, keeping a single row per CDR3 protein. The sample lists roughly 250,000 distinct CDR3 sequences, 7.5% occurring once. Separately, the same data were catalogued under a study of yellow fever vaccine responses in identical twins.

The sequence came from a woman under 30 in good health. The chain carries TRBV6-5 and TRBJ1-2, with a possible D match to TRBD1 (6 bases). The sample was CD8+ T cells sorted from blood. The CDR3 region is CASSYSGTHPTGHYGYTF. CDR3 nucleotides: TGTGCCAGCAGTTACTCCGGGACACACCCCACGGGGCACTATGGCTACACCTTC.